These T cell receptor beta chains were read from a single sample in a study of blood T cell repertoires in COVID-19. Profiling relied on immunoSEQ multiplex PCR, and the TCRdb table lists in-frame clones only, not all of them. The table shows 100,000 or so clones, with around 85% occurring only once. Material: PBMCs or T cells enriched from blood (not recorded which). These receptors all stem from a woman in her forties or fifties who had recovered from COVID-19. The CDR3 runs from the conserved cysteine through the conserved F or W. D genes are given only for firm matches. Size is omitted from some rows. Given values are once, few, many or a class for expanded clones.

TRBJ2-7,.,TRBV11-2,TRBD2,TGTGCCAGCAGCTTATCAAGTAGCGGGAGGAAATCCTACGAGCAGTACTTC,CASSLSSSGRKSYEQYF
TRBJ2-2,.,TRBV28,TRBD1,TGTGCCAGCAGTAAGACAGGGTTGAACACCGGGGAGCTGTTTTTT,CASSKTGLNTGELFF
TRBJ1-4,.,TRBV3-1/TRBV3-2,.,TGTGCCAGCACCGGCTACGGGAACGAAAAACTGTTTTTT,CASTGYGNEKLFF
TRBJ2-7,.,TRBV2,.,TGTGCCAGCAGTCTGGCCCTCTCCCCCCACGAGCAGTACTTC,CASSLALSPHEQYF
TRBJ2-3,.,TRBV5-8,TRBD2,TGTGCCAGCAGCCACCTGGCCGTGACTAGCGTGTTAGATACGCAGTATTTT,CASSHLAVTSVLDTQYF
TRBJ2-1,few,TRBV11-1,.,TGTGCCAGCAGCCCATTGCGGGGGCCTTTCAATGAGCAGTTCTTC,CASSPLRGPFNEQFF
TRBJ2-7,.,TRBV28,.,TGTGCCAGCAGTTTAAGAGGGGGGGCAGGGTACGAGCAGTACTTC,CASSLRGGAGYEQYF
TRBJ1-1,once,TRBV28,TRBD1,TGTGCCAGCATAGGAGGGGGCCGTTTAAAAGCTTTCTTT,CASIGGGRLKAFF
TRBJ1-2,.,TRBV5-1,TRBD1,TGCGCCAGCAGGTCACAGGGGGGATCCTATGGCTACACCTTC,CASRSQGGSYGYTF
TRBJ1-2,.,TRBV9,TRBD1,TGTGCCAGCAGCTCCAGGACAGGAACTGGCTACACCTTC,CASSSRTGTGYTF
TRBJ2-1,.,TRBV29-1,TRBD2,TGCAGCGTGGGACTAGCGGCGTTAATCAATGAGCAGTTCTTC,CSVGLAALINEQFF
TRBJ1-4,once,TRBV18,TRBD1,TGTGCCAGCTCACTGCAACCGGGACAGACAACTAATGAAAAACTGTTTTTT,CASSLQPGQTTNEKLFF
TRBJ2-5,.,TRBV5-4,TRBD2,TGTGCCAGCAGCTTGGAACCTAGCGGAGGGCAAGAGACCCAGTACTTC,CASSLEPSGGQETQYF
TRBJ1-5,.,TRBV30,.,TGTGCCTGGAGTGGGGGGCCACAGGGTCAGCCCCAGCATTTT,CAWSGGPQGQPQHF
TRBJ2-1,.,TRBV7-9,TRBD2,TGTGCCAGCAGCACACGACTAGCGGTTTCCTACAATGAGCAGTTCTTC,CASSTRLAVSYNEQFF
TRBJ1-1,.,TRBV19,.,TGTGCCAGTAGGGGGAAAGCGGCTAAACGGCTCACTGAAGCTTTCTTT,CASRGKAAKRLTEAFF
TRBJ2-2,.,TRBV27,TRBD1,TGTGCCAGCAGTTTTTTTCGGACAGGGAAAATCGGGGAGCTGTTTTTT,CASSFFRTGKIGELFF
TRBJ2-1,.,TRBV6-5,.,TGTGCCAGCAGTTTTACAGAGATTTCCTCCTACAATGAGCAGTTCTTC,CASSFTEISSYNEQFF
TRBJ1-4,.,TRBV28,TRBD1,TGTGCCAGCAGTATTGGGACAGGTGCTATGGGACTGTTTTTT,CASSIGTGAMGLFF
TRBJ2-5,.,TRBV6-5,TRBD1,TGTGCCAGCAGTTACTACGCGGGACAGGGGAAAGAGACCCAGTACTTC,CASSYYAGQGKETQYF
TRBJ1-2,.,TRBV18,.,TGTGCCAGCTCACGAGACCCTCCGGGGGTAAACTATGGCTACACCTTC,CASSRDPPGVNYGYTF
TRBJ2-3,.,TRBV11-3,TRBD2,TGTGCCAGCAGCCCTAGCGGAGGGAGCACAGATACGCAGTATTTT,CASSPSGGSTDTQYF
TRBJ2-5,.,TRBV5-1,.,TGCGCCAGCAGCTATCCGGAGAGGCAGACCCAAGAGACCCAGTACTTC,CASSYPERQTQETQYF
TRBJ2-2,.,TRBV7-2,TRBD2,TGTGCCAGCAGTCCCAGCGGGAGAGGAAACACCGGGGAGCTGTTTTTT,CASSPSGRGNTGELFF
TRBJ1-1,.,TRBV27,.,TGTGCCAGCAGTTATCTCCGGGATCCGAACACTGAAGCTTTCTTT,CASSYLRDPNTEAFF
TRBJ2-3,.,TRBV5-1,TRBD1,TGCGCCAGCAGCCGAGGACAGGGGGGTAGCACAGATACGCAGTATTTT,CASSRGQGGSTDTQYF
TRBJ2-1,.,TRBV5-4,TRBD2,TGTGCCAGCAGCCTGACTAGCGGAGGGGGGAATGAGCAGTTCTTC,CASSLTSGGGNEQFF
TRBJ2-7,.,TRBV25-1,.,TGTGCCAGCAGTGGGCTAGCGTCCTCCTACGAGCAGTACTTC,CASSGLASSYEQYF
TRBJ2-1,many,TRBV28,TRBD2,TGTGCCAGCAGTCCCCCAGCGGGAGTAAGTAACAATGAGCAGTTCTTC,CASSPPAGVSNNEQFF
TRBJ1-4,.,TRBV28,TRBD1,TGTGCCAGCAGTATAGGGGGCGAGTCGATTGAAAAACTGTTTTTT,CASSIGGESIEKLFF
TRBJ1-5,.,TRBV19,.,TGTGCCAGTATGGCAGGGGGCAATCAGCCCCAGCATTTT,CASMAGGNQPQHF
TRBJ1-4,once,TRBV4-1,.,TGCGCCAGCAGCCAATCTCCCGCGGCGCTGACTAATGAAAAACTGTTTTTT,CASSQSPAALTNEKLFF
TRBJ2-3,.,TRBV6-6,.,TGTGCCAGCAGCCCCTCCCAGCGAGTGAGCACAGATACGCAGTATTTT,CASSPSQRVSTDTQYF
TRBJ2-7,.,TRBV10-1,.,TGCGCCAGCAGTGCAGGATCTTCCTACGAGCAGTACTTC,CASSAGSSYEQYF
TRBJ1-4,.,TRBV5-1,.,TGCGCCAGCAGCTTAGGCGGGGTGGCTAATGAAAAACTGTTTTTT,CASSLGGVANEKLFF